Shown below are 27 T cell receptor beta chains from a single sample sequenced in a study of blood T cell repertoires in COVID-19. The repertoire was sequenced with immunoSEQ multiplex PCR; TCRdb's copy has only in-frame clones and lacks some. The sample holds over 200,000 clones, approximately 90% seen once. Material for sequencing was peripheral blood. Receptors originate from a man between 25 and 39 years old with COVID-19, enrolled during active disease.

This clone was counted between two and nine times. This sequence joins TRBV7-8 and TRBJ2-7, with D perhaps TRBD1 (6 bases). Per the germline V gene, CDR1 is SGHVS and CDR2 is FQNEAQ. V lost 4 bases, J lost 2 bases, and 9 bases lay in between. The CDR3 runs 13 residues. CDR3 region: CASSSDRTYEQYF. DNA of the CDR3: TGTGCCAGCAGCTCCGACAGGACCTACGAGCAGTACTTC. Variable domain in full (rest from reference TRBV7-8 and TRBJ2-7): GAGVSQSPRYKVAKRGQDVALRCDPISGHVSLFWYQQALGQGPEFLTYFQNEAQLDKSGLPSDRFFAERPEGSVSTLKIQRTQQEDSAVYLCASSSDRTYEQYFGPGTRLTVT.

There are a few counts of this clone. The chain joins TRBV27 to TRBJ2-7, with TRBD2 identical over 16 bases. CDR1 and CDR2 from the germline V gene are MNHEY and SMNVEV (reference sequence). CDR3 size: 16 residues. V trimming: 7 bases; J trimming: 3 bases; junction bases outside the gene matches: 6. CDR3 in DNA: TGTGCCAGCACCGGGACTAGCGGGAGGGCCTTCTACGAGCAGTACTTC. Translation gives CASTGTSGRAFYEQYF.

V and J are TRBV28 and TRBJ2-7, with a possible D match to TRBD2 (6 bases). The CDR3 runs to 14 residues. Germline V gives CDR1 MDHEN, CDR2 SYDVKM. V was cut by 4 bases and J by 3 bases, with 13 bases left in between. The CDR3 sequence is CASSSALDYYEQYF. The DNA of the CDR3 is TGTGCCAGCAGTTCCGCCCTGGACTACTACGAGCAGTACTTC.

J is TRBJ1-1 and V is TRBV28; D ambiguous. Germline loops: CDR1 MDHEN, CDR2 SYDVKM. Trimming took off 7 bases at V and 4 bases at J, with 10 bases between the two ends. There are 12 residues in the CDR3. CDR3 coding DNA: TGTGCCAGCACCTCTGCGGTCACTGAAGCTTTCTTT. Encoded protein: CASTSAVTEAFF. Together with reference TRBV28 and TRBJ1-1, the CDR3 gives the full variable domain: DVKVTQSSRYLVKRTGEKVFLECVQDMDHENMFWYRQDPGLGLRLIYFSYDVKMKEKGDIPEGYSVSREKKERFSLILESASTNQTSMYLCASTSAVTEAFFGQGTRLTVV.

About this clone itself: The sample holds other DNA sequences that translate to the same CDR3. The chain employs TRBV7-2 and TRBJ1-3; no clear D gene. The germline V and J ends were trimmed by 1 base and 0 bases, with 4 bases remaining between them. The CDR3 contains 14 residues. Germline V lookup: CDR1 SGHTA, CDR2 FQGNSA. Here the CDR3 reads CASSLDSSGNTIYF. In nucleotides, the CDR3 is TGTGCCAGCAGCTTAGACAGCTCTGGAAACACCATATATTTT. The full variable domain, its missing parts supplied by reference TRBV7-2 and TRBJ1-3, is GAGVSQSPSNKVTEKGKDVELRCDPISGHTALYWYRQSLGQGLEFLIYFQGNSAPDKSGLPSDRFSAERTGGSVSTLTIQRTQQEDSAVYLCASSLDSSGNTIYFGEGSWLTVV.

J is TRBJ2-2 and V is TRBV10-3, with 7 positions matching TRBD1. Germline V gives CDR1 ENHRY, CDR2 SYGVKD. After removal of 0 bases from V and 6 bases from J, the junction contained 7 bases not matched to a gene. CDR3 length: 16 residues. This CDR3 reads CAISESRGGAAGELFF. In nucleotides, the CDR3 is TGTGCCATCAGTGAGTCCAGAGGGGGCGCTGCCGGGGAGCTGTTTTTT.

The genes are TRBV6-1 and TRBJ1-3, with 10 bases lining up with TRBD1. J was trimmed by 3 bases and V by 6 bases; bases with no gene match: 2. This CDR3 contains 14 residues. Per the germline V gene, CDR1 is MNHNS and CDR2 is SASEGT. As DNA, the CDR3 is TGTGCCAGCAGCTGGACAGGGGGTGGAAACACCATATATTTT. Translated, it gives CASSWTGGGNTIYF.

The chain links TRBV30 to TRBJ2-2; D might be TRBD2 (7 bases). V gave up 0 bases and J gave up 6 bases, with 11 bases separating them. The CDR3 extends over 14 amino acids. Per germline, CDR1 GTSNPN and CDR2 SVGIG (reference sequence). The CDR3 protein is CAWSVGGGSGELFF. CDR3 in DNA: TGTGCCTGGAGTGTAGGGGGAGGGTCCGGGGAGCTGTTTTTT.

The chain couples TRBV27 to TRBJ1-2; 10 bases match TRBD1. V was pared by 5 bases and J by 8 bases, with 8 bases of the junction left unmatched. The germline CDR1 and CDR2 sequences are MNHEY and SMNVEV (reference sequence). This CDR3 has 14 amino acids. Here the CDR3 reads CASSARGTGDGYTF. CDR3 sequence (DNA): TGTGCCAGCAGTGCTCGCGGGACAGGGGACGGCTACACCTTC.

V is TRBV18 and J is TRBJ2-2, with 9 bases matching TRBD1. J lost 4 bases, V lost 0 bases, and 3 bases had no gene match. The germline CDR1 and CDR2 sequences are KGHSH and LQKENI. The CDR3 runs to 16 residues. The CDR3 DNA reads TGTGCCAGCTCACCACCGGACAGGGGAGGCACCGGGGAGCTGTTTTTT. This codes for CASSPPDRGGTGELFF.

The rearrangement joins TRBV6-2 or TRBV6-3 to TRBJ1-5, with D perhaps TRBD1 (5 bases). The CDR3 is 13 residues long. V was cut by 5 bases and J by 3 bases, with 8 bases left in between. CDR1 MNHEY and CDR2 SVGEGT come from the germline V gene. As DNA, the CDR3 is TGTGCCAGCAGTCCCAGGGTCAATCAGCCCCAGCATTTT. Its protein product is CASSPRVNQPQHF.

CDR3 DNA sequence: TGTGCCAGCAGCGTGGCCCTCCGAGCGGTCTCCTACAATGAGCAGTTCTTC. This codes for CASSVALRAVSYNEQFF. The chain has TRBV9 and TRBJ2-1; the D gene is possibly TRBD2 (5 bases). Germline V lookup: CDR1 SGDLS, CDR2 YYNGEE. This CDR3 spans 17 amino acids. V was trimmed by 2 bases and J by 0 bases, leaving 15 bases between them.

CDR3 nucleotide sequence: TGTGCCAGCAGTGTCAGGGGGCAATCGAACTACGAGCAGTACTTC. Amino acids: CASSVRGQSNYEQYF. J is TRBJ2-7 and V is TRBV21-1; TRBD1 was called by the table and not checked on the DNA. TRBV21-1 is deemed a pseudogene. This CDR3 contains 15 residues.

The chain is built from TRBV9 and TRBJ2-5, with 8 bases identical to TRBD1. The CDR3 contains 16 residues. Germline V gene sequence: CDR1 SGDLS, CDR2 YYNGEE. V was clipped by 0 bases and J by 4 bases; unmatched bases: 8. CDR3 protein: CASSVAPDRVAETQYF. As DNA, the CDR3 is TGTGCCAGCAGCGTAGCCCCGGACAGGGTAGCAGAGACCCAGTACTTC.

The CDR3 DNA reads TGTGCCACCAGTGACGGGGAGGACACTGAAGCTTTCTTT. This gives the protein CATSDGEDTEAFF. The chain employs TRBV24-1 and TRBJ1-1, with D hard to call. Germline V lookup: CDR1 KGHDR, CDR2 SFDVKD. Trimming shortened V by 4 bases and J by 3 bases, and 8 bases separated the two germline ends. CDR3 length equals 13 residues.

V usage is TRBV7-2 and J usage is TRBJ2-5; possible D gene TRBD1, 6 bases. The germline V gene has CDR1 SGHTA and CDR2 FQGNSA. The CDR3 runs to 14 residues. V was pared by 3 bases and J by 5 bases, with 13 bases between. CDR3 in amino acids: CASSFTGFQETQYF. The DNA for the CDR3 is TGTGCCAGCAGCTTTACAGGGTTTCAGGAGACCCAGTACTTC.

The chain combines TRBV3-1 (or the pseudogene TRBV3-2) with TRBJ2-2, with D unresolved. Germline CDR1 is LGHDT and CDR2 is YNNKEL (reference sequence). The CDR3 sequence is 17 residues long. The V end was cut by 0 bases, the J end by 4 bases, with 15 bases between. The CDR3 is CASSQDQQPSVTGELFF. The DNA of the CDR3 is TGTGCCAGCAGCCAAGACCAACAACCCTCCGTCACCGGGGAGCTGTTTTTT.

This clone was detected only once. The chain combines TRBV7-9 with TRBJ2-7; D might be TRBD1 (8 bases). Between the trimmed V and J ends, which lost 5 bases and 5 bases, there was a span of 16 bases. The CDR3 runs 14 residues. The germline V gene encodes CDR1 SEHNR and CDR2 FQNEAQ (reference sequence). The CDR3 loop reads CASSPGTGGDEQYF. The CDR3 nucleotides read TGTGCCAGCAGCCCCGGAACAGGGGGGGACGAGCAGTACTTC.

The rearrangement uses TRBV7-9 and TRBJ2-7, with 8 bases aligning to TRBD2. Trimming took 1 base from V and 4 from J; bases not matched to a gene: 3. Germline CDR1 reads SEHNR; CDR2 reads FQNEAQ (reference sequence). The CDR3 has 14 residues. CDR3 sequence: CASSLDSGAYEQYF. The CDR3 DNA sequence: TGTGCCAGCAGCTTAGATAGCGGGGCTTACGAGCAGTACTTC.

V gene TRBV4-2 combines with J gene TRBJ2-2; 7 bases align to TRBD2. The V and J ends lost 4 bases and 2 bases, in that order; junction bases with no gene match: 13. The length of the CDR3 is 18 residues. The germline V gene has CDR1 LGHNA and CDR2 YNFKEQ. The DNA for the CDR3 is TGTGCCAGCAGCCGAGTCGTCCCCGGGACTATTAACACCGGGGAGCTGTTTTTT. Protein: CASSRVVPGTINTGELFF.

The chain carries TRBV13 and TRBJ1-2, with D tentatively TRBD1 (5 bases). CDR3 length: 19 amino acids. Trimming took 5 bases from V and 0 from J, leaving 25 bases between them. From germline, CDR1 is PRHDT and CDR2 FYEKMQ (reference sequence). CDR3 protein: CASSAWGEGYTLANYGYTF. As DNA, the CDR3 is TGTGCCAGCAGCGCGTGGGGGGAAGGATACACCCTAGCTAACTATGGCTACACCTTC.

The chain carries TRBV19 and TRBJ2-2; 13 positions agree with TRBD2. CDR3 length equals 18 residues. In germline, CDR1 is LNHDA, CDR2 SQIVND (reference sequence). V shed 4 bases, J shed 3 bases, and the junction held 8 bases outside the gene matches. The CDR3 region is CASSTGTSGISYTGELFF. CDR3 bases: TGTGCCAGTAGTACAGGGACTAGCGGGATTTCGTACACCGGGGAGCTGTTTTTT.

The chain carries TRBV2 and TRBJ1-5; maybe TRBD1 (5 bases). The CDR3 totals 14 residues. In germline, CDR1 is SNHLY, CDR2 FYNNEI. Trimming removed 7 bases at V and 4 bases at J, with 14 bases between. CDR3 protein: CASTGGGGNQPQHF. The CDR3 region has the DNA TGTGCCAGCACCGGGGGGGGAGGTAATCAGCCCCAGCATTTT. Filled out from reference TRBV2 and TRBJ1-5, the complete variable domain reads EPEVTQTPSHQVTQMGQEVILRCVPISNHLYFYWYRQILGQKVEFLVSFYNNEISEKSEIFDDQFSVERPDGSNFTLKIRSTKLEDSAMYFCASTGGGGNQPQHFGDGTRLSIL.

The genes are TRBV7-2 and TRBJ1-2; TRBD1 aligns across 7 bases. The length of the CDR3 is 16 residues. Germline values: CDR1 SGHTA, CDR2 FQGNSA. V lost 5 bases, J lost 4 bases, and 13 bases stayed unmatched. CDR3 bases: TGTGCCAGCAGCCCGCAAGAGACAGGGCTCCCCTATGGCTACACCTTC. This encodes CASSPQETGLPYGYTF.

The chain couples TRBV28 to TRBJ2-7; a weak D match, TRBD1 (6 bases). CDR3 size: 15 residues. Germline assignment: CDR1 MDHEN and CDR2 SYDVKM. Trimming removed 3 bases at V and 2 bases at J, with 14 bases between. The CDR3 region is CASSFWQGLPYEQYF. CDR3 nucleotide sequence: TGTGCCAGCAGTTTCTGGCAGGGGCTCCCCTACGAGCAGTACTTC.

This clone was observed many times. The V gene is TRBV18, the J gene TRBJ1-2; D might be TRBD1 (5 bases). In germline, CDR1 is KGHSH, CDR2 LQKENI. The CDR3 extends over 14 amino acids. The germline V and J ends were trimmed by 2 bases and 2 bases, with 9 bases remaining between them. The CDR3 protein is CASSPSAGNYGYTF. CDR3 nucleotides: TGTGCCAGCTCACCAAGTGCAGGGAACTATGGCTACACCTTC.

CDR3 in DNA: TGTGCCAGCAGCTTATATTTTACTTATCGGGGGGGTGGCACAGATACGCAGTATTTT. Protein product: CASSLYFTYRGGGTDTQYF. The chain combines TRBV11-2 with TRBJ2-3, with 8 bases fitting TRBD2. The CDR3 sequence is 19 residues long. The J segment lost 1 base and the V segment lost 2 bases, leaving 14 bases of the junction unmatched. CDR1 is SGHAT and CDR2 is FQNNGV in the germline V gene.